These 8 T cell receptor beta chains came from one sample sequenced in a study of T cells expressing NK-cell markers. TCRdb re-called the 5' RACE reads; every CDR3 protein appears as one record, without DNA. In total, the table holds about 150,000 distinct CDR3 sequences. The specimen sequenced was blood T cells: a sorted CD56 or NKG2C T cell subset, CD4+ or CD8+ T cells, or bulk PBMC T cells (not recorded which). The origin of the receptors is a woman in her fifties or sixties in good health.

The rearrangement links TRBV9 to TRBJ2-3; TCRdb picks TRBD1, but there is no DNA to check that call. The CDR3 runs to 15 residues. The germline V gene has CDR1 SGDLS and CDR2 YYNGEE. The CDR3 region is CASSVDPVITDTQYF.

The chain combines TRBV27 with TRBJ2-7. Looked up from germline, CDR1 is MNHEY and CDR2 is SMNVEV (reference sequence). This CDR3 contains 14 residues. The CDR3 region is CASSFGNSAYEQYF.

V usage is TRBV19 and J usage is TRBJ2-7; no DNA is available, so the TRBD1 call from TCRdb remains unchecked. The CDR3 contains 12 residues. The germline V gene encodes CDR1 LNHDA and CDR2 SQIVND (reference sequence). The CDR3 region is CASSMAGWEQYF.

The V and J genes are TRBV4-1 and TRBJ2-1. There are 16 residues in the CDR3. Germline-derived CDR1 and CDR2 are MGHRA and YSYEKL. This CDR3 reads CASSQAPAESYNEQFF.

The chain is built from TRBV3-1 and TRBJ1-5; the TRBD1 assignment by TCRdb is unverifiable without DNA. CDR3 length: 13 residues. The germline V gene encodes CDR1 LGHDT and CDR2 YNNKEL (reference sequence). CDR3 sequence reads: CASSQDLGGVRHF.

V and J are TRBV4-1 and TRBJ2-1; TCRdb lists TRBD2, though no DNA is available to test this call. CDR1 and CDR2 (germline): MGHRA, YSYEKL. The CDR3 length is 15 residues. CDR3: CASSPAGGGYNEQFF.

The chain links TRBV10-2 to TRBJ2-3; TCRdb indicates TRBD2, and absent DNA this call remains unverified. Germline lookup yields CDR1 WSHSY and CDR2 SAAADI. The CDR3 runs 19 residues. CDR3 residues: CASSESGRGTAGYTDTQYF.

This chain links TRBV7-8 with TRBJ1-2; TCRdb calls TRBD1, which cannot be checked without DNA. This CDR3 has 15 amino acids. Germline V gene data show CDR1 as SGHVS and CDR2 as FQNEAQ. The CDR3 sequence is CASSSGTGTNYGYTF.